The 27 T cell receptor beta chains below come from one sample, sequenced in a study of cytomegalovirus exposure and HLA in healthy donors. The protocol was immunoSEQ multiplex PCR, while the TCRdb copy is restricted to in-frame clones and leaves out a portion. The sample comprises 55,000 to 65,000 clones, 90% to 95% of which are singletons, and almost 6% rests with the top ten. Sequencing input: PBMCs. Every receptor here comes from a woman younger than 30 in good health and CMV-seropositive.

The chain uses TRBV11-2 and TRBJ1-4, with TRBD1 as a possible D gene (5 bases). V lost 2 bases and J lost 7, with 5 bases in between. The CDR3 is made up of 12 amino acids. Looked up from germline, CDR1 is SGHAT and CDR2 is FQNNGV. CDR3 amino acids: CASSLQGEKLFF. The CDR3 DNA reads TGTGCCAGCAGCTTACAGGGTGAAAAACTGTTTTTT.

This chain links TRBV4-2 with TRBJ2-1, with 12 bases fitting TRBD2. Germline assignment: CDR1 LGHNA and CDR2 YNFKEQ. This CDR3 spans 16 amino acids. The junction had 9 bases not matched to a gene; V was cut back by 4 bases and J by 8 bases. CDR3 coding DNA: TGTGCCAGCAGCCGCGAAATGACTAGCGGGAGTTATGAGCAGTTCTTC. Its translation is CASSREMTSGSYEQFF.

V is TRBV6-7 and J is TRBJ2-1; 9 bases align to TRBD2. TRBV6-7 is sorted into the ORF group, with uncertain function. The CDR3 consists of 15 residues. J gave up 7 bases and V 3 bases, and 7 bases lay outside the gene matches. CDR3 sequence: CASSYQMAGGNEQFF. The CDR3 bases are TGTGCCAGCAGTTATCAAATGGCGGGAGGGAATGAGCAGTTCTTC.

The J gene is TRBJ2-2, the V gene TRBV7-2; TRBD2 matches at 7 bases. CDR1 SGHTA and CDR2 FQGNSA come from the germline V gene. V lost 4 bases and J lost 4; bases outside the gene matches: 12. The CDR3 has 17 residues. The CDR3 nucleotides read TGTGCCAGCAGCTACCGGTGGGCTAGCGGAAGCACCGGGGAGCTGTTTTTT. Translating it yields CASSYRWASGSTGELFF. Supplemented by reference TRBV7-2 and TRBJ2-2, the full variable domain reads GAGVSQSPSNKVTEKGKDVELRCDPISGHTALYWYRQSLGQGLEFLIYFQGNSAPDKSGLPSDRFSAERTGGSVSTLTIQRTQQEDSAVYLCASSYRWASGSTGELFFGEGSRLTVL.

V gene TRBV7-3 combines with J gene TRBJ2-3; D is undetermined. The germline CDR1 and CDR2 sequences are SGHTA and FQGTGA. Trimming removed 5 bases from V and 5 bases from J, with 8 bases in between. CDR3 length equals 12 residues. The CDR3 region is CASSPNGDTQYF. The CDR3 DNA reads TGTGCCAGCAGCCCAAACGGAGATACGCAGTATTTT.

For this clone: One junction end disagrees with the germline gene, perhaps due to a read error. The chain recombines TRBV7-9 with TRBJ1-5, with D perhaps matching TRBD1 (6 bases). The germline gives CDR1 SEHNR, CDR2 FQNEAQ (reference sequence). This CDR3 comprises 15 residues. CDR3 nucleotide sequence: TGTGCCAGCAGCTTAGAGGGGGGGACTAATCGGCCCCAGCATTTT. This gives the protein CASSLEGGTNRPQHF.

The genes are TRBV18 and TRBJ1-1; 9 bases fit TRBD1. Unmatched junction bases numbered 9, after V lost 4 bases and J lost 6 bases. Germline-derived CDR1 and CDR2 are KGHSH and LQKENI. The CDR3 contains 15 residues. In DNA, the CDR3 is TGTGCCAGCTCACACGGACAGGGGACGGGGGCTGAAGCTTTCTTT. It translates to CASSHGQGTGAEAFF.

The chain has TRBV7-9 and TRBJ2-2, with 7 nucleotides matching TRBD2. The CDR3 has 15 residues. CDR1 is SEHNR and CDR2 is FQNEAQ in the germline V gene (reference sequence). V lost 2 bases to trimming and J lost 3 bases; unmatched junction nucleotides: 3. The CDR3 region is CASSLSLAHTGELFF. The CDR3 DNA sequence: TGTGCCAGCAGCTTATCACTAGCGCACACCGGGGAGCTGTTTTTT. The variable domain in full, with the rest retrieved from reference TRBV7-9 and TRBJ2-2, is DTGVSQNPRHKITKRGQNVTFRCDPISEHNRLYWYRQTLGQGPEFLTYFQNEAQLEKSRLLSDRFSAERPKGSFSTLEIQRTEQGDSAMYLCASSLSLAHTGELFFGEGSRLTVL.

J is TRBJ2-6 and V is TRBV30; 7 nucleotides line up with TRBD1. This CDR3 is built from 15 residues. J gave up 6 bases and V 1 base, and 6 bases lay outside the gene matches. Germline CDR1 GTSNPN, CDR2 SVGIG (reference sequence). The CDR3 DNA is TGTGCCTGGAGTGCGGACAGGCATTCGGCCAACGTCCTGACTTTC. Encoded protein: CAWSADRHSANVLTF.

The chain carries TRBV30 and TRBJ1-2; 8 bases align to TRBD1. V lost 1 base to trimming and J lost 8 bases; unmatched junction nucleotides: 3. Germline CDR1 is GTSNPN and CDR2 is SVGIG (reference sequence). The CDR3 totals 12 residues. The DNA for the CDR3 is TGTGCCTGGAGTGGGACAGGGTTCGGCTACACCTTC. Protein: CAWSGTGFGYTF.

The V call is TRBV7-3, the J call TRBJ2-1, with 10 bases that match TRBD2. The CDR3 consists of 17 residues. Germline values: CDR1 SGHTA, CDR2 FQGTGA. The junction had 9 bases not matched to a gene; V was cut back by 6 bases and J by 1 base. The CDR3 DNA reads as TGTGCCAGCAGGGACACTCTAGCGGGAGTTTCCTACAATGAGCAGTTCTTC. Translating it yields CASRDTLAGVSYNEQFF.

Details on this clone: Because the CDR3's place on the DNA is in doubt, the DNA is left out and the CDR3 is given as listed by TCRdb. This sequence joins TRBV5-1 and TRBJ2-5; the table calls TRBD1, which could not be checked here. The CDR3 has 14 residues if both end residues are counted. CDR1 is SGHRS and CDR2 is YFSETQ in the germline V gene. CDR3 loop: CASSFGQGQETQYF.

The DNA of the CDR3 is TGTGCCAGCAGCTTAGCGGGCGGGAATCAGCCCCAGCATTTT. It encodes CASSLAGGNQPQHF. V and J are TRBV7-2 and TRBJ1-5, with D hard to call. The ends were cut back, 0 bases at V and 4 bases at J, with 7 bases in the middle. This CDR3 has 14 amino acids. CDR1 is SGHTA, CDR2 FQGNSA, per germline.

V and J are TRBV7-6 and TRBJ2-3, with 13 bases identical to TRBD2. Germline V gene sequence: CDR1 SGHVS, CDR2 FNYEAQ. The J segment lost 4 bases and the V segment lost 5 bases, leaving 9 bases of the junction unmatched. This CDR3 spans 17 amino acids. The CDR3 reads CASSIGPGLAGSDTQYF. CDR3 nucleotide sequence: TGTGCCAGCAGCATTGGACCGGGACTAGCGGGGTCAGATACGCAGTATTTT.

V gene TRBV9 combines with J gene TRBJ1-6; 7 bases match TRBD1. The CDR3 runs 16 residues. Losses at the gene ends were 4 bases for V and 0 bases for J; bases not matched to a gene: 4. In germline, CDR1 is SGDLS, CDR2 YYNGEE. CDR3 nucleotides: TGTGCCAGCAGCAGGGGACAGCACTCCTATAATTCACCCCTCCACTTT. The encoded protein is CASSRGQHSYNSPLHF.

The CDR3 DNA is TGTGCCAGCAGCCCCCTGGGGGGAGGTGGCTACGAGCAGTACTTC. Its protein is CASSPLGGGGYEQYF. The V call is TRBV5-6, the J call TRBJ2-7; D might be TRBD2 (6 bases). This CDR3 comprises 15 residues. CDR1 is SGHDT and CDR2 is YYEEEE in the germline V gene. V shed 4 bases and J shed 3 bases, with 17 bases lying between them. Looking up the rest from reference TRBV5-6 and TRBJ2-7 gives the full variable domain: DAGVTQSPTHLIKTRGQQVTLRCSPKSGHDTVSWYQQALGQGPQFIFQYYEEEERQRGNFPDRFSGHQFPNYSSELNVNALLLGDSALYLCASSPLGGGGYEQYFGPGTRLTVT.

The V and J genes are TRBV28 and TRBJ1-2; a possible D gene is TRBD1 (6 bases). The CDR3 spans 14 residues. The V end was cut by 6 bases, the J end by 5 bases, with 16 bases between. Germline assignment: CDR1 MDHEN and CDR2 SYDVKM. This CDR3 is CASSPTGLGYGYTF. CDR3 nucleotide sequence: TGTGCCAGCAGCCCCACAGGGTTGGGTTATGGCTACACCTTC.

The rearrangement joins TRBV27 to TRBJ2-3; 8 bases match TRBD2. The CDR3 totals 17 residues. J lost 0 bases, V lost 4 bases, and 9 bases had no gene match. Germline values: CDR1 MNHEY, CDR2 SMNVEV (reference sequence). CDR3 protein: CASSSPSGFTSTDTQYF. CDR3 in DNA: TGTGCCAGCAGTTCACCTAGCGGGTTTACTAGCACAGATACGCAGTATTTT.

The chain combines TRBV19 with TRBJ1-2; D remains ambiguous. Germline CDR1 LNHDA, CDR2 SQIVND (reference sequence). Deletions cut 9 bases from V and 5 bases from J, with 10 bases between. The CDR3 consists of 11 residues. CDR3 nucleotide sequence: TGTGCCAGCAATACAGCTTATGGCTACACCTTC. Its protein product is CASNTAYGYTF.

The gene calls are TRBV28 and TRBJ2-7; 9 bases agree with TRBD1. Trimming at V came to 2 bases and at J to 5 bases, leaving 4 bases not matched to a gene. The CDR3 sequence is 14 residues long. CDR1 and CDR2 from the germline V gene are MDHEN and SYDVKM. CDR3 loop: CASSLPGQGNEQYF. The DNA for the CDR3 is TGTGCCAGCAGTTTACCGGGACAGGGTAACGAGCAGTACTTC.

The rearrangement joins TRBV30 to TRBJ2-7; TRBD1 is a possible D gene (6 bases). CDR3 length: 13 amino acids. Looked up from germline, CDR1 is GTSNPN and CDR2 is SVGIG (reference sequence). V lost 3 bases to trimming and J lost 2 bases, with 11 bases between them. The CDR3 DNA sequence: TGTGCCTGGAGAGACAGGATTCCCTACGAGCAGTACTTC. Translated, it gives CAWRDRIPYEQYF.

V and J are TRBV6-1 and TRBJ2-3, with 9 bases fitting TRBD2. The junction had 3 bases not matched to a gene; V was cut back by 9 bases and J by 2 bases. The V gene's germline CDR1 is MNHNS and CDR2 SASEGT. The CDR3 contains 13 residues. In DNA, the CDR3 is TGTGCCAGTGCGGGGGGGTCCACAGATACGCAGTATTTT. It encodes CASAGGSTDTQYF.

This clone was seen just once. This rearrangement joins TRBV11-2 to TRBJ2-5; 9 bases agree with TRBD2. V was clipped by 0 bases and J by 1 base; unmatched bases: 9. The CDR3 spans 18 residues. Germline V gene lookup returns CDR1 SGHAT and CDR2 FQNNGV. CDR3 coding DNA: TGTGCCAGCAGCTTAGATCGGCAACTAGCGGGTCCCCAAGAGACCCAGTACTTC. It yields the protein CASSLDRQLAGPQETQYF. The full variable domain, its missing parts supplied by reference TRBV11-2 and TRBJ2-5, is EAGVAQSPRYKIIEKRQSVAFWCNPISGHATLYWYQQILGQGPKLLIQFQNNGVVDDSQLPKDRFSAERLKGVDSTLKIQPAKLEDSAVYLCASSLDRQLAGPQETQYFGPGTRLLVL.

V and J are TRBV6-1 and TRBJ2-5; D ambiguous. V was clipped by 2 bases and J by 1 base, with 8 bases between them. The CDR3 runs 14 residues. Germline V gene lookup returns CDR1 MNHNS and CDR2 SASEGT. In DNA, the CDR3 is TGTGCCAGCAGTGAACACCTAATCCAAGAGACCCAGTACTTC. Amino acids: CASSEHLIQETQYF.

V is TRBV30 and J is TRBJ1-2, with unresolved D. The germline CDR1 and CDR2 sequences are GTSNPN and SVGIG (reference sequence). This CDR3 is 13 amino acids long. V lost 5 bases, J lost 4 bases, and 14 bases lay in between. This CDR3 reads CAWGRELAYGYTF. CDR3 nucleotides: TGTGCCTGGGGCCGGGAGCTAGCCTATGGCTACACCTTC.

CDR3 sequence: CASSPGVGGNQPQHF. DNA of the CDR3: TGTGCCAGCAGCCCGGGGGTGGGAGGCAATCAGCCCCAGCATTTT. The chain links TRBV7-9 to TRBJ1-5; possible D gene TRBD1, 5 bases. Germline lookup yields CDR1 SEHNR and CDR2 FQNEAQ (reference sequence). V lost 5 bases and J 2 bases, leaving 13 bases between the germline ends. This CDR3 is 15 amino acids long.

This chain connects TRBV18 to TRBJ2-3; 7 bases align to TRBD1. The J segment lost 2 bases and the V segment lost 3 bases, leaving 8 bases of the junction unmatched. The CDR3 runs 16 residues. Germline CDR1 KGHSH, CDR2 LQKENI. CDR3 loop: CASSPRDSAATDTQYF. The CDR3 DNA follows: TGTGCCAGCTCACCCCGGGACAGCGCAGCCACAGATACGCAGTATTTT.